Each of the 18 T cell receptor beta chains below was sequenced from the same sample in a study of molecular identifiers for immune sequencing clone quantification. TCRdb reprocessed the PCR reads via MiXCR and lists one record per CDR3 protein. The sample contains approximately 500,000 distinct CDR3 sequences, about 21% of which appear only once. Sequencing was performed on naive CD8+ T cells from blood, with Jurkat cell RNA spiked in. Subset denoted: FACS-sorted CD8+CD4-CCR7+CD45RA+ naive T cells. All receptors come from a human donor in good health. Some libraries in this study had Jurkat cell RNA spiked in.

This clonotype was recorded a few times. The V call is TRBV6-1, the J call TRBJ1-1; 9 positions agree with TRBD1. This CDR3 contains 16 residues. Per germline, CDR1 MNHNS and CDR2 SASEGT. With V trimmed by 4 bases and J by 6 bases, 12 bases remained unmatched. CDR3: CASSGGGQGSGPEAFF. CDR3 nucleotide sequence: TGTGCCAGCAGTGGGGGGGGACAGGGATCGGGCCCTGAAGCTTTCTTT.

The chain joins TRBV30 to TRBJ2-3, with a weak D call TRBD1 (5 bases). The J call is in doubt because the DNA end fits TRBJ1-5 better. The CDR3 is 14 residues long. Germline CDR1 GTSNPN, CDR2 SVGIG (reference sequence). This chain's CDR3 is CAWSVGGGTDTQHF. CDR3 nucleotides: TGTGCCTGGAGTGTGGGCGGGGGAACAGATACGCAGCATTTT.

This clonotype has only a few counts. This sequence joins TRBV20-1 and TRBJ2-7, with D unclear. The germline gives CDR1 DFQATT, CDR2 SNEGSKA (reference sequence). There are 12 residues in the CDR3. V lost 0 bases and J 4 bases, leaving 7 bases between the germline ends. CDR3 DNA sequence: TGCAGTGCTAGAGATCACGGGTACGAGCAGTACTTC. It translates to CSARDHGYEQYF.

The V gene is TRBV6-5, the J gene TRBJ1-2, with a weak D call TRBD1 (6 bases). V was clipped by 5 bases and J by 6 bases, with 16 bases between them. Germline lookup yields CDR1 MNHEY and CDR2 SVGAGI. The CDR3 consists of 14 residues. CDR3 nucleotide sequence: TGTGCCAGCAGTCCCCCGGGGGGCAGGGATGGCTACACCTTC. As protein: CASSPPGGRDGYTF.

V gene TRBV6-2 or TRBV6-3 combines with J gene TRBJ2-7, with D perhaps being TRBD1 or TRBD2 (5 bases each). In germline, CDR1 is MNHEY, CDR2 SVGEGT. The CDR3 covers 15 residues. V lost 6 bases to trimming and J lost 0 bases, with 15 bases between them. The CDR3 sequence is CASRSPRDPSYEQYF. For the CDR3, the DNA is TGTGCCAGCAGGTCCCCCCGGGACCCCTCCTACGAGCAGTACTTC.

This clonotype occurred a few times. This chain joins TRBV4-3 and TRBJ2-6; tentatively, D is TRBD2 (5 bases). The length of the CDR3 is 17 residues. The V gene's germline CDR1 is LGHNA and CDR2 YSLEER. The germline V and J ends were trimmed by 4 bases and 0 bases, with 13 bases remaining between them. CDR3 loop: CASSPTREISGANVLTF. Written as DNA, the CDR3 is TGCGCCAGCAGCCCGACGAGGGAGATCTCTGGGGCCAACGTCCTGACTTTC.

This clonotype has ten or more counts. J is TRBJ2-7 and V is TRBV6-5; tentative D call: TRBD1 (5 bases). CDR1 is MNHEY, CDR2 SVGAGI, per germline. V lost 2 bases, J lost 5 bases, and 16 bases lay in between. The CDR3 is made up of 15 amino acids. CDR3 in amino acids: CASSYSAGWSDEQYF. CDR3 sequence (DNA): TGTGCCAGCAGTTACAGTGCAGGGTGGAGCGACGAGCAGTACTTC.

This clonotype was counted many times. The J gene is TRBJ1-1, the V gene TRBV28, with no clear D. The CDR3 is made up of 15 amino acids. Germline V CDR1 and CDR2: MDHEN, SYDVKM. The V gene lost 3 bases and the J gene lost 0 bases, with 11 bases spanning the gap. CDR3 in DNA: TGTGCCAGCAGTTTTAGGGAGCCGATGAACACTGAAGCTTTCTTT. Protein sequence: CASSFREPMNTEAFF.

There are many counts of this clonotype. This rearrangement joins TRBV5-1 to TRBJ2-3, with 11 bases that match TRBD2. The CDR3 is made up of 15 amino acids. V trimming: 4 bases; J trimming: 3 bases; junction bases outside the gene matches: 4. Per the germline V gene, CDR1 is SGHRS and CDR2 is YFSETQ. CDR3 DNA sequence: TGCGCCAGCAGCCTGACTAGCGGGGATACAGATACGCAGTATTTT. It yields the protein CASSLTSGDTDTQYF. Supplemented by reference TRBV5-1 and TRBJ2-3, the full variable domain reads KAGVTQTPRYLIKTRGQQVTLSCSPISGHRSVSWYQQTPGQGLQFLFEYFSETQRNKGNFPGRFSGRQFSNSRSEMNVSTLELGDSALYLCASSLTSGDTDTQYFGPGTRLTVL.

This clonotype has at least ten counts. The chain combines TRBV2 with TRBJ1-2, with D uncertain. The CDR3 sequence is 15 residues long. Trimming cost V 4 bases and J 6 bases, with 18 bases left between them. Germline V gene sequence: CDR1 SNHLY, CDR2 FYNNEI. The CDR3 sequence: CASSVSAVRLHGYTF. CDR3 sequence (DNA): TGTGCCAGCAGTGTTTCAGCGGTGCGGCTGCATGGCTACACCTTC. Based on the CDR3 plus reference TRBV2 and TRBJ1-2, the full variable domain is EPEVTQTPSHQVTQMGQEVILRCVPISNHLYFYWYRQILGQKVEFLVSFYNNEISEKSEIFDDQFSVERPDGSNFTLKIRSTKLEDSAMYFCASSVSAVRLHGYTFGSGTRLTVV.

This clonotype was seen at least ten times. V gene TRBV27 combines with J gene TRBJ2-7; either TRBD1 or TRBD2 may supply D (5 bases each). The CDR3 contains 15 residues. Trimming left V 3 bases short and J 4 bases short, with 16 bases between. Per the germline V gene, CDR1 is MNHEY and CDR2 is SMNVEV (reference sequence). The CDR3 nucleotides are TGTGCCAGCAGTTTTAGGTCCGCAGAGGGGTACGAGCAGTACTTC. Protein: CASSFRSAEGYEQYF.

This clonotype was counted only a few times. The CDR3 is CASSSGTSGRAEQYF. The CDR3 bases are TGTGCCAGCAGTTCCGGGACTAGCGGGAGAGCCGAGCAGTACTTC. The V gene is TRBV6-5, the J gene TRBJ2-7; TRBD2 matches 14 bases. J was trimmed by 6 bases and V by 4 bases; bases with no gene match: 5. The CDR3 runs to 15 residues. Germline V lookup: CDR1 MNHEY, CDR2 SVGAGI.

CDR3 region: CATRLDRGVGNEQFF. The CDR3 region has the DNA TGTGCCACCAGACTCGACAGGGGGGTCGGCAATGAGCAGTTCTTC. The rearrangement uses TRBV2 and TRBJ2-1; the match to TRBD1 covers 9 bases. The CDR3 length is 15 residues. From germline, CDR1 is SNHLY and CDR2 FYNNEI. Losses at the gene ends were 10 bases for V and 6 bases for J; bases not matched to a gene: 13.

This clonotype has only a few counts. The V call is TRBV6-2 or TRBV6-3, the J call TRBJ1-5, with a tentative D call TRBD1 (6 bases). The CDR3 spans 17 residues. In germline, CDR1 is MNHEY, CDR2 SVGEGT. The V end lost 0 bases, the J end lost 6 bases, and 18 bases lay between the germline ends. CDR3 in DNA: TGTGCCAGCAGTTACTCGCGAGGTGAGGGGGTTGGTCAGCCCCAGCATTTT. It yields the protein CASSYSRGEGVGQPQHF.

This clonotype was seen a handful of times. The chain has TRBV5-5 and TRBJ1-6, with D uncertain. CDR3 length: 16 amino acids. Per the germline V gene, CDR1 is SGHKS and CDR2 is YYEKEE (reference sequence). The V gene lost 0 bases and the J gene lost 1 base, with 8 bases spanning the gap. The CDR3 nucleotides read TGTGCCAGCAGCTTGGGAGTAACGTCCTATAATTCACCCCTCCACTTT. This codes for CASSLGVTSYNSPLHF.

Many counts were recorded for this clonotype. The chain carries TRBV12-3 or TRBV12-4 and TRBJ2-3; possibly TRBD1 for D (5 bases). V lost 7 bases, J lost 5 bases, and 19 bases lay in between. CDR3 size: 15 residues. CDR3 nucleotides: TGTGCCAGCACCGCGACCCATGAGACAGAAGATACGCAGTATTTT. Translation: CASTATHETEDTQYF.

This chain links TRBV7-6 with TRBJ2-2; D gene unclear. The CDR3 extends over 14 amino acids. The germline CDR1 and CDR2 sequences are SGHVS and FNYEAQ. V was trimmed by 2 bases and J by 5 bases, leaving 9 bases between them. This chain's CDR3 is CASSLISSTGELFF. CDR3 sequence (DNA): TGTGCCAGCAGCTTAATCTCATCAACCGGGGAGCTGTTTTTT.

This clonotype was counted ten times or more. V and J are TRBV7-9 and TRBJ2-3; unclear D gene. The CDR3 has 12 amino acids. V gave up 4 bases and J gave up 2 bases, with 4 bases separating them. Germline CDR1 reads SEHNR; CDR2 reads FQNEAQ (reference sequence). The CDR3 nucleotides read TGTGCCAGCAGCTCCTACACAGATACGCAGTATTTT. Protein product: CASSSYTDTQYF.